The T cell receptor beta chain described here comes from a study of blood T cell repertoires in COVID-19. The data were produced by immunoSEQ multiplex PCR, yet TCRdb's version contains in-frame clones alone and is incomplete. The repertoire consists of fewer than 300,000 clones, with over 75% occurring once and the leading ten covering 0.87%. Looked up from germline, CDR1 is SGHNT and CDR2 is YYREEE (reference sequence). V lost 0 bases to trimming and J lost 3 bases, with 6 bases between them. This CDR3 is 13 amino acids long. The TCR was taken from a human donor with COVID-19, enrolled during active disease. The donor label of this sample is uncertain. The J gene is TRBJ1-2, the V gene TRBV5-4, with no clear D. The sequencing input was peripheral blood. The CDR3 is CASSLVADYGYTF. In nucleotides, the CDR3 is TGTGCCAGCAGCTTGGTGGCAGACTATGGCTACACCTTC.